This TCR beta chain was observed in a study of identical twins. MiXCR, run by TCRdb on the 5' RACE reads, gives a single entry per CDR3 protein. The table records 1.5 million to 2 million distinct CDR3 sequences, more than 30% of them present only once. The study, taken as a whole, reports: Cross-sectional statistics, not tracking of the same donors, supported the conclusions. Insertions were fewer in abundant cord blood beta clonotypes, whereas memory repertoires showed none of this pattern.

As for this clonotype: Its specificity is unknown. Germline and junction disagree at one end, which may indicate a read error.

The germline gives CDR1 DFQATT, CDR2 SNEGSKA (reference sequence). This CDR3 has 18 amino acids. The sample was cord blood. This chain connects TRBV20-1 to TRBJ2-4; 8 bases are shared with TRBD1. The receptor's source is a newborn girl in good health. This CDR3 is CSAEEHWTGQVAKSIQYF. The CDR3 DNA reads TGCAGTGCGGAGGAACACTGGACAGGGCAGGTGGCCAAAAGCATTCAGTACTTC.